These 10 T cell receptor beta chains originate from one sample sequenced in a study of blood T cell repertoires in COVID-19. Some clones are missing from TCRdb's copy, which holds only in-frame ones; the method was immunoSEQ multiplex PCR. The table lists 220,000 or so clones, roughly 81% of them singletons. What was sequenced was peripheral blood. The receptors here all came from a man between 50 and 59 years old who had recovered from COVID-19.

The chain carries TRBV28 and TRBJ1-5; D gene uncertain. The CDR3 covers 16 residues. Germline CDR1 reads MDHEN; CDR2 reads SYDVKM. The V end lost 7 bases, the J end lost 4 bases, and 20 bases lay between the germline ends. DNA of the CDR3: TGTGCCAGCAACGTGGCAGGCAAAATCCTAAATCAGCCCCAGCATTTT. Its protein is CASNVAGKILNQPQHF.

As DNA, the CDR3 is TGTGCCAGCAGTTTATCACCCACCCCGGTTAGAATCTACGAGCAGTACTTC. Translated: CASSLSPTPVRIYEQYF. This chain joins TRBV27 and TRBJ2-7; D not resolved. The CDR3 is made up of 17 amino acids. Trimming left V 0 bases short and J 3 bases short, with 18 bases between. The germline V gene has CDR1 MNHEY and CDR2 SMNVEV (reference sequence).

The chain couples TRBV10-1 to TRBJ1-1; the D is unclear. Trimming pared 5 bases from V and 0 bases from J, leaving 13 bases between. Germline loops: CDR1 WNHNN, CDR2 SYGVQD (reference sequence). CDR3 length: 15 residues. The DNA for the CDR3 is TGCGCCAGCAGTAAAAAACAGCGGATGAACACTGAAGCTTTCTTT. Translated, it gives CASSKKQRMNTEAFF.

In its sample, this clone was seen a few times. The chain uses TRBV29-1 and TRBJ2-3, with 11 nucleotides matching TRBD1. V lost 0 bases and J lost 5; bases outside the gene matches: 4. The CDR3 is 15 amino acids. CDR1 and CDR2 (germline): SQVTM, ANQGSEA. CDR3 nucleotide sequence: TGCAGCGTTGAAGATGGACAGGGGGCGCAAGATACGCAGTATTTT. It translates to CSVEDGQGAQDTQYF.

The gene calls are TRBV6-5 and TRBJ2-2; the D gene is possibly TRBD2 (5 bases). The CDR3 is made up of 15 amino acids. Trimming removed 6 bases from V and 4 bases from J, with 15 bases in between. CDR1 and CDR2 from the germline V gene are MNHEY and SVGAGI. CDR3 nucleotide sequence: TGTGCCAGCAGCCTATCCCGGACTTCCACCGGGGAGCTGTTTTTT. This sequence encodes CASSLSRTSTGELFF.

CDR3 DNA sequence: TGTGCCAGCAGCTTGGCCTTCGCCGAATACAGGGAGGGGAGCTCACCCCTCCACTTT. Residues: CASSLAFAEYREGSSPLHF. This chain uses TRBV5-6 with TRBJ1-6; tentatively, D is TRBD1 (6 bases). CDR3 length: 19 residues. V was pared by 0 bases and J by 10 bases, with 26 bases between. Germline CDR1 reads SGHDT; CDR2 reads YYEEEE.

In this sample, this clone turned up once. The chain carries TRBV10-1 and TRBJ2-1, with a possible D match to TRBD2 (6 bases). The V gene's germline CDR1 is WNHNN and CDR2 SYGVQD (reference sequence). The CDR3 extends over 16 amino acids. V was clipped by 5 bases and J by 1 base, with 15 bases between them. The CDR3 bases are TGCGCCAGCAGTCCGACTAGGGCGAGGTCCTACAATGAGCAGTTCTTC. Its translation is CASSPTRARSYNEQFF.

The genes are TRBV6-5 and TRBJ2-3; perhaps TRBD1 as D (6 bases). There are 15 residues in the CDR3. V dropped 2 bases and J dropped 3 bases, with 12 bases sitting between them. Germline V gene lookup returns CDR1 MNHEY and CDR2 SVGAGI. DNA for the CDR3: TGTGCCAGCAGTTACAGAGACAGGTCAACAGATACGCAGTATTTT. Translated, it gives CASSYRDRSTDTQYF.

This chain connects TRBV19 to TRBJ2-5; a weak D match, TRBD1 (6 bases). CDR1 and CDR2 (germline): LNHDA, SQIVND (reference sequence). There are 16 residues in the CDR3. Trimming removed 3 bases at V and 2 bases at J, with 16 bases between. The CDR3 loop is CASSMTGTPPQETQYF. The CDR3 DNA reads TGTGCCAGTAGTATGACAGGCACCCCACCACAAGAGACCCAGTACTTC.

This rearrangement joins TRBV15 to TRBJ2-7, with 7 bases identical to TRBD2. V lost 4 bases to trimming and J lost 3 bases; unmatched junction nucleotides: 3. The CDR3 has 13 residues. Germline-derived CDR1 and CDR2 are LNHNV and YYDKDF (reference sequence). The CDR3 bases are TGTGCCACCAGCATTGGGGGGGGCTACGAGCAGTACTTC. Protein product: CATSIGGGYEQYF.